The 9 T cell receptor beta chains given below trace back to one sample, sequenced in a study of cytomegalovirus exposure and HLA in healthy donors. In the PCR, 60 Vbeta and 13 Jbeta primers were used. Only in-frame clones appear in the TCRdb table, and some are missing; sequencing was by immunoSEQ multiplex PCR. Reported are approximately 70,000 clones; the ten largest clones contain approximately 1.8%. Sequencing input: PBMCs. These receptors were collected from a woman in her twenties or thirties in good health and CMV-seronegative.

The chain carries TRBV7-2 and TRBJ1-1, with TRBD1 as a possible D gene (5 bases). The V end lost 10 bases, the J end lost 3 bases, and 15 bases lay between the germline ends. This CDR3 comprises 13 residues. From germline, CDR1 is SGHTA and CDR2 FQGNSA. CDR3 nucleotide sequence: TGTGCCACCCGGGGGGGGGACTACACTGAAGCTTTCTTT. This encodes CATRGGDYTEAFF.

The chain uses TRBV19 and TRBJ1-5; D not resolved. V was trimmed by 5 bases and J by 1 base, leaving 18 bases between them. CDR1 is LNHDA and CDR2 is SQIVND in the germline V gene (reference sequence). The CDR3 spans 17 residues. CDR3 DNA sequence: TGTGCCAGTAGTCCGCCCCGCGCAGGTTTAAGCAATCAGCCCCAGCATTTT. Residues: CASSPPRAGLSNQPQHF.

The gene calls are TRBV4-2 and TRBJ2-1; 7 bases agree with TRBD2. The CDR3 length is 15 residues. Looked up from germline, CDR1 is LGHNA and CDR2 is YNFKEQ. V lost 1 base, J lost 0 bases, and 0 bases stayed unmatched. The CDR3 nucleotides read TGTGCCAGCAGCCAAGGGACTAGCTCCTACAATGAGCAGTTCTTC. Translation: CASSQGTSSYNEQFF.

The V call is TRBV30, the J call TRBJ1-5, with D possibly TRBD1 on 5 matching bases. Germline loops: CDR1 GTSNPN, CDR2 SVGIG (reference sequence). With 5 bases removed from V and 3 bases from J, the gap between germline ends came to 14 bases. The CDR3 is 14 residues long. This CDR3 reads CAWGGGGFNQPQHF. CDR3 coding DNA: TGTGCCTGGGGTGGGGGAGGTTTCAATCAGCCCCAGCATTTT.

The chain joins TRBV27 to TRBJ1-4, with a tentative D call TRBD1 (5 bases). The germline CDR1 and CDR2 sequences are MNHEY and SMNVEV (reference sequence). CDR3 length equals 16 residues. The V gene lost 3 bases and the J gene lost 7 bases, with 18 bases spanning the gap. CDR3 in DNA: TGTGCCAGCAGTTTGATGCCTCAGGGTGGCGCTGAAAAACTGTTTTTT. Protein sequence: CASSLMPQGGAEKLFF.

The chain has TRBV27 and TRBJ2-7; D might be TRBD1 (6 bases). V shed 2 bases and J shed 5 bases, with 7 bases lying between them. CDR3 size: 12 residues. The germline V gene has CDR1 MNHEY and CDR2 SMNVEV (reference sequence). DNA for the CDR3: TGTGCCAGCAGTTTAGGGGGCCACGAGCAGTACTTC. Translated, it gives CASSLGGHEQYF.

The CDR3 DNA sequence: TGCGCCAGCAGCCAGGATACAGGGGCGGCTAACTATGGCTACACCTTC. It codes for CASSQDTGAANYGYTF. This chain uses TRBV4-3 with TRBJ1-2; 7 bases are a match to TRBD1. CDR3 size: 16 residues. Looked up from germline, CDR1 is LGHNA and CDR2 is YSLEER. Germline trimming cut 3 bases from V and 0 bases from J; bases unmatched to any gene: 7.

The chain carries TRBV4-1 and TRBJ2-7; 9 bases agree with TRBD2. Germline CDR1 is MGHRA and CDR2 is YSYEKL. The CDR3 extends over 17 amino acids. With 6 bases clipped from V and 0 bases from J, the junction kept 12 bases outside the gene matches. CDR3 sequence: CASSPHPSGTSSYEQYF. The CDR3 coding sequence is TGCGCCAGCAGTCCACACCCTAGCGGGACGAGCTCCTACGAGCAGTACTTC.

The genes are TRBV5-1 and TRBJ2-2; D is perhaps TRBD1 (5 bases). Germline V lookup: CDR1 SGHRS, CDR2 YFSETQ. Trimming removed 5 bases from V and 3 bases from J, with 14 bases in between. There are 15 residues in the CDR3. In nucleotides, the CDR3 is TGCGCCAGCAGTCAAAGGGGTTGGGACACCGGGGAGCTGTTTTTT. Translation gives CASSQRGWDTGELFF.